A single sample is the source of the 22 T cell receptor beta chains below, sequenced in a study of blood T cell repertoires in COVID-19. Method: immunoSEQ multiplex PCR; TCRdb's copy keeps in-frame clones and lacks some. Altogether some 140,000 clones are present, around 87% being singletons, with the ten largest covering more than 2%. The specimen was peripheral blood. The origin of the receptors is a man between 65 and 85 years old with active COVID-19.

This clone was recorded once. V usage is TRBV12-5 and J usage is TRBJ2-1, with a possible D match to TRBD1 (8 bases). V lost 2 bases and J lost 5, with 10 bases in between. Germline CDR1 is LGHNT and CDR2 is FRNRAP. This CDR3 contains 14 residues. CDR3 bases: TGTGCTAGTGGTTTGACAGGGGGGGACAATGAGCAGTTCTTC. It codes for CASGLTGGDNEQFF.

The chain has TRBV19 and TRBJ1-3; D is possibly TRBD1 (6 bases). Germline-derived CDR1 and CDR2 are LNHDA and SQIVND (reference sequence). V lost 4 bases, J lost 11 bases, and 18 bases lay in between. The length of the CDR3 is 14 residues. CDR3 loop: CASSTGRGQAAIYF. The CDR3 coding sequence is TGTGCCAGTAGTACCGGAAGGGGACAAGCCGCCATATATTTT.

This chain connects TRBV3-1 (or the pseudogene TRBV3-2) to TRBJ2-4, with D unresolved. The CDR3 extends over 14 amino acids. Germline V lookup: CDR1 LGHDT, CDR2 YNNKEL (reference sequence). V lost 1 base to trimming and J lost 4 bases, with 8 bases between them. Here the CDR3 reads CASSQVRVKNIQYF. The CDR3 nucleotides read TGTGCCAGCAGCCAAGTCCGTGTTAAAAACATTCAGTACTTC.

This rearrangement joins TRBV6-1 to TRBJ1-1; D perhaps matches TRBD1 (6 bases). Trimming stripped 1 base from V and 1 base from J, with 7 bases between. This CDR3 is built from 14 residues. From germline, CDR1 is MNHNS and CDR2 SASEGT. As DNA, the CDR3 is TGTGCCAGCAGTGAAGGGACAGCGAACACTGAAGCTTTCTTT. Amino acid sequence: CASSEGTANTEAFF.

This rearrangement joins TRBV11-2 to TRBJ2-7, with a tentative D call TRBD1 (5 bases). This CDR3 comprises 13 residues. The V gene lost 5 bases and the J gene lost 4 bases, with 12 bases spanning the gap. Germline V gene sequence: CDR1 SGHAT, CDR2 FQNNGV. DNA of the CDR3: TGTGCCAGCAGCATAACAGGCGGATACGAGCAGTACTTC. Residues: CASSITGGYEQYF.

This chain connects TRBV3-1 (or the pseudogene TRBV3-2) to TRBJ2-1, with 16 bases fitting TRBD2. The germline CDR1 and CDR2 sequences are LGHDT and YNNKEL (reference sequence). The ends lost 4 bases at V and 4 bases at J; junction bases unmatched: 4. This CDR3 has 17 residues. CDR3 in amino acids: CASSPGLAGGPYNEQFF. The CDR3 DNA sequence: TGTGCCAGCAGCCCGGGACTAGCGGGAGGGCCATACAATGAGCAGTTCTTC.

The chain is built from TRBV5-4 and TRBJ2-7; 9 bases are a match to TRBD2. CDR3 length equals 14 residues. Germline V lookup: CDR1 SGHNT, CDR2 YYREEE (reference sequence). V lost 4 bases, J lost 6 bases, and 8 bases stayed unmatched. DNA for the CDR3: TGTGCCAGCAGCACGGGACTAGCCGGGAGCGAGCAGTACTTC. Its translation: CASSTGLAGSEQYF.

CDR3 nucleotide sequence: TGCGCCAGCAGCCCAGGGACAGGCGCCTTTACTAGCACAGATACGCAGTATTTT. Its translation: CASSPGTGAFTSTDTQYF. The chain uses TRBV5-1 and TRBJ2-3; TRBD1 matches at 8 bases. The length of the CDR3 is 18 residues. The germline V gene has CDR1 SGHRS and CDR2 YFSETQ. V lost 4 bases to trimming and J lost 0 bases; unmatched junction nucleotides: 13.

This sequence joins TRBV3-1 (or the pseudogene TRBV3-2) and TRBJ2-6; 8 positions agree with TRBD2. The ends lost 1 base at V and 2 bases at J; junction bases unmatched: 7. The CDR3 has 18 amino acids. From germline, CDR1 is LGHDT and CDR2 YNNKEL (reference sequence). The CDR3 coding sequence is TGTGCCAGCAGCCAAGTCAGCGGGAGAGCGGCTGGGGCCAACGTCCTGACTTTC. This sequence encodes CASSQVSGRAAGANVLTF.

The V and J genes are TRBV11-3 and TRBJ2-7, with 7 nucleotides matching TRBD1. Germline V gene sequence: CDR1 SGHNT, CDR2 YENEEA. CDR3 length: 13 residues. V lost 8 bases, J lost 2 bases, and 6 bases stayed unmatched. CDR3 in amino acids: CASLRDSPYEQYF. The CDR3 DNA reads TGTGCCAGCCTCAGGGACAGTCCCTACGAGCAGTACTTC.

V and J are TRBV7-9 and TRBJ2-1; 10 bases match TRBD2. The V and J ends lost 5 bases and 7 bases, in that order; junction bases with no gene match: 8. Looked up from germline, CDR1 is SEHNR and CDR2 is FQNEAQ (reference sequence). The CDR3 consists of 15 residues. The CDR3 DNA reads TGTGCCAGCAGCCCTAGCGGGAGCATTAATAATGAGCAGTTCTTC. It is translated as CASSPSGSINNEQFF.

This chain links TRBV18 with TRBJ2-7; D possibly corresponds to TRBD1 (6 bases). The germline gives CDR1 KGHSH, CDR2 LQKENI. CDR3 length equals 14 residues. Trimming shortened V by 2 bases and J by 6 bases, and 14 bases separated the two germline ends. The CDR3 bases are TGTGCCAGCTCACCAACAAAACAGGGTATCGAGCAGTACTTC. Its translation: CASSPTKQGIEQYF.

For the CDR3, the DNA is TGCGCCAGCAGCCAGGCCGGGACTAGCGGCTACGAGCAGTACTTC. The encoded protein is CASSQAGTSGYEQYF. The chain recombines TRBV4-3 with TRBJ2-7; 11 bases are shared with TRBD2. V lost 3 bases and J lost 3; bases outside the gene matches: 4. This CDR3 is built from 15 residues. Germline values: CDR1 LGHNA, CDR2 YSLEER.

In its sample, this clone was seen once. The rearrangement joins TRBV4-1 to TRBJ1-4; 7 nucleotides agree with TRBD1. The CDR3 consists of 16 residues. Trimming removed 4 bases from V and 5 bases from J; junction bases left unmatched: 10. Germline values: CDR1 MGHRA, CDR2 YSYEKL. CDR3 residues: CASSRPTGTANEKLFF. The CDR3 coding sequence is TGCGCCAGCAGCCGGCCCACAGGGACAGCGAATGAAAAACTGTTTTTT.

The chain is built from TRBV4-2 and TRBJ2-5; maybe TRBD1 (5 bases). This CDR3 is 15 amino acids long. The germline V and J ends were trimmed by 4 bases and 1 base, with 13 bases remaining between them. CDR1 and CDR2 (germline): LGHNA, YNFKEQ. In DNA form, the CDR3 reads TGTGCCAGCAGCCGGTCCAGGGCGGTCCAAGAGACCCAGTACTTC. As protein: CASSRSRAVQETQYF.

The chain links TRBV5-6 to TRBJ1-2; no clear D. The CDR3 has 14 amino acids. Trimming removed 0 bases at V and 2 bases at J, with 8 bases between. The germline V gene has CDR1 SGHDT and CDR2 YYEEEE. The DNA for the CDR3 is TGTGCCAGCAGCTTGGGACACGCGAACTATGGCTACACCTTC. Amino acids: CASSLGHANYGYTF.

The CDR3 DNA sequence: TGTGCCAGCAGTATACAGGGGCCCCCGTGGAATCAGCCCCAGCATTTT. Its protein product is CASSIQGPPWNQPQHF. J is TRBJ1-5 and V is TRBV21-1; TRBD1 is taken as the D call from the table, unchecked against the DNA. TRBV21-1 is described as a pseudogene. This CDR3 is built from 16 residues.

The chain employs TRBV6-2 or TRBV6-3 and TRBJ2-5; 8 bases align to TRBD2. CDR1 MNHEY and CDR2 SVGEGT come from the germline V gene. V dropped 2 bases and J dropped 5; count of bases not matched to a gene: 7. The CDR3 consists of 15 residues. The CDR3 DNA reads as TGTGCCAGCAGTTACAAGCGGGAGCCGTGGGAGACCCAGTACTTC. Its translation: CASSYKREPWETQYF.

V is TRBV5-4 and J is TRBJ2-1, with 13 nucleotides matching TRBD2. Germline loops: CDR1 SGHNT, CDR2 YYREEE (reference sequence). This CDR3 region has 17 residues. The junction had 8 bases not matched to a gene; V was cut back by 2 bases and J by 6 bases. This chain's CDR3 is CASSFIGLAGVVNEQFF. The CDR3 DNA reads as TGTGCCAGCAGCTTCATCGGACTAGCGGGAGTGGTCAATGAGCAGTTCTTC.

This clone was recorded once. This chain connects TRBV9 to TRBJ2-7, with D unresolved. Trimming pared 0 bases from V and 0 bases from J, leaving 13 bases between. CDR3 length: 16 amino acids. CDR1 is SGDLS, CDR2 YYNGEE, per germline. CDR3 nucleotides: TGTGCCAGCAGCGTAGATGGCGGTTTCGCCTCCTACGAGCAGTACTTC. This codes for CASSVDGGFASYEQYF.

CDR3 loop: CASSSLAGENTGELFF. DNA for the CDR3: TGTGCCAGCAGCTCCTTAGCGGGAGAGAACACCGGGGAGCTGTTTTTT. V gene TRBV7-9 combines with J gene TRBJ2-2; 9 bases are shared with TRBD2. Germline V gene sequence: CDR1 SEHNR, CDR2 FQNEAQ (reference sequence). The CDR3 has 16 amino acids. Trimming cost V 4 bases and J 1 base; bases outside gene matches: 4.

The chain employs TRBV2 and TRBJ2-2; the D gene is possibly TRBD2 (5 bases). The CDR3 contains 13 residues. Trimming removed 7 bases from V and 4 bases from J, with 10 bases in between. CDR1 is SNHLY, CDR2 FYNNEI, per germline. CDR3 sequence: CASTQDSTGELFF. In DNA form, the CDR3 reads TGTGCCAGCACTCAGGACTCCACCGGGGAGCTGTTTTTT.